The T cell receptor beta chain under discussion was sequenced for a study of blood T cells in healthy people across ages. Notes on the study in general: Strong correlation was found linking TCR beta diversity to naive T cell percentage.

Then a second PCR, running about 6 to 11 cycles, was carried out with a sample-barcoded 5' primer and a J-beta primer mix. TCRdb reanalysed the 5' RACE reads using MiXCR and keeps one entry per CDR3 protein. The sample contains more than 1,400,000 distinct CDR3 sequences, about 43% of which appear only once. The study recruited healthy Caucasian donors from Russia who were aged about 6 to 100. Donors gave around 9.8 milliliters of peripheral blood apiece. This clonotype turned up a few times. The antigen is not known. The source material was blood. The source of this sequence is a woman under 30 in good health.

CDR3 protein: CSAEGAVVSGYNSPLHF. The CDR3 coding sequence is TGCAGTGCTGAGGGGGCCGTAGTCAGCGGGTATAATTCACCCCTCCACTTT. This chain connects TRBV20-1 to TRBJ1-6; 7 bases line up with TRBD1. CDR3 length equals 17 residues. The junction had 14 bases not matched to a gene; V was cut back by 5 bases and J by 4 bases. CDR1 and CDR2 (germline): DFQATT, SNEGSKA (reference sequence).